This is a list of T cell receptor beta chains from one sample in a study of response to subunit inactivated influenza vaccine. TCRdb analysed the RT-PCR reads with MiXCR anew, one entry per CDR3 protein. Of around 320,000 distinct CDR3 sequences detected, over 20% appear once; the ten largest clones hold 10%. Specimen: PBMCs from blood, collected approximately 20 months after vaccination. The source is a man aged 45 to 70 who received an inactivated influenza vaccine. Both conserved end residues are part of each CDR3. D genes are given only for firm matches. Clone size is given for some rows only: seen once, a few or many times, or a class if the clone is expanded.

D,size,V,J,CDR3,DNA
.,.,TRBV27,TRBJ2-1,CASSTNRGRGVEQFF,TGTGCCAGCAGTACAAACCGAGGCAGGGGTGTTGAGCAGTTCTTC
.,once,TRBV7-2,TRBJ2-1,CASRGPAGNEQFF,TGTGCCAGCAGGGGCCCTGCCGGCAATGAGCAGTTCTTC
.,.,TRBV7-2,TRBJ1-1,CASSFSENTEAFF,TGTGCCAGCAGCTTTTCAGAGAACACTGAAGCTTTCTTT
.,many,TRBV4-3,TRBJ2-1,CASRNVGVGYNEQFF,TGCGCCAGCCGAAACGTAGGGGTGGGATACAATGAGCAGTTCTTC
TRBD1,.,TRBV15,TRBJ2-1,CATSRDVQGTYSEQFF,TGTGCCACCAGCAGAGATGTACAGGGGACCTACAGTGAGCAGTTCTTC
.,many,TRBV3-1,TRBJ1-3,CASSLQGNTIYF,TGTGCCAGCAGCCTTCAGGGAAACACCATATATTTT
.,.,TRBV5-4,TRBJ1-4,CASSRGATNEELFF,TGTGCCAGCAGCCGTGGGGCAACTAATGAAGAACTGTTTTTT
TRBD1,few,TRBV5-1,TRBJ1-6,CASSMGQAFNSPLHF,TGCGCCAGCAGCATGGGACAGGCCTTCAATTCACCCCTCCACTTT
.,.,TRBV4-1,TRBJ1-1,CASSQLFTGEAFF,TGCGCCAGCAGCCAGCTTTTTACCGGTGAAGCTTTCTTT
.,few,TRBV6-1,TRBJ1-2,CASRTPSGNGYTF,TGTGCCAGCAGAACACCTTCGGGAAATGGCTACACCTTC
.,once,TRBV6-6,TRBJ1-5,CASFEPGTPPQHF,TGTGCCAGCTTCGAACCCGGGACTCCTCCCCAGCATTTT
.,.,TRBV20-1,TRBJ2-3,CNPMREADTQYF,TGCAACCCTATGAGGGAGGCAGATACGCAGTATTTT
.,.,TRBV28,TRBJ1-5,CASSLDIQPQHF,TGTGCCAGCAGTTTGGACATTCAGCCCCAGCATTTT
.,few,TRBV7-2,TRBJ1-5,CASRNTGENQPQHF,TGTGCCAGCAGGAACACAGGAGAAAATCAGCCCCAGCATTTT
TRBD2,.,TRBV5-1,TRBJ2-1,CASSLESGRANEQFF,TGCGCCAGCAGCTTGGAAAGCGGGAGGGCCAATGAGCAGTTCTTC
.,many,TRBV11-2,TRBJ2-7,CASSFGQGGGEQYF,TGTGCCAGCAGCTTTGGACAGGGAGGGGGCGAGCAGTACTTC
.,.,TRBV16,TRBJ2-7,CASSQWDQLYEQYF,TGTGCCAGCAGCCAGTGGGACCAACTCTACGAGCAGTACTTC
TRBD1,.,TRBV28,TRBJ1-2,CASSPGGQNNYGYTF,TGTGCCAGCAGTCCGGGGGGACAGAACAACTATGGCTACACCTTC
.,.,TRBV3-1,TRBJ2-3,CAAGGTDTQYF,TGTGCCGCCGGGGGCACAGATACGCAGTATTTT
.,.,TRBV4-2,TRBJ1-5,CASSLTVDSNQPQHF,TGTGCCAGCAGCCTTACCGTGGATAGCAATCAGCCCCAGCATTTT
.,few,TRBV5-1,TRBJ1-2,CASSRGWGPAYGYTF,TGCGCCAGCAGCAGGGGGTGGGGCCCGGCGTATGGCTACACCTTC
TRBD1,.,TRBV7-9,TRBJ2-3,CASSLTGLLLTDTQYF,TGTGCCAGCAGCCTGACAGGGCTCCTGCTCACAGATACGCAGTATTTT
.,few,TRBV11-2,TRBJ2-5,CASSLNPLGRQETQYF,TGTGCCAGCAGCTTAAACCCCTTGGGCAGGCAAGAGACCCAGTACTTC
.,.,TRBV25-1,TRBJ1-2,CASSGRDTLGGYTF,TGTGCCAGCAGTGGACGGGACACCTTAGGAGGCTACACCTTC
TRBD2,.,TRBV5-6,TRBJ2-2,CASSLVLAANTGELFF,TGTGCCAGCAGCTTGGTTCTAGCGGCGAACACCGGGGAGCTGTTTTTT
.,.,TRBV5-5,TRBJ1-3,CASSLLYGLSISGNTIYF,TGTGCCAGCAGCTTGCTGTATGGGCTGTCGATCTCTGGAAACACCATATATTTT
.,many,TRBV24-1,TRBJ2-3,CATSDPLPGSSTDTQYF,TGTGCCACCAGTGACCCCCTTCCGGGATCAAGCACAGATACGCAGTATTTT
.,few,TRBV6-1,TRBJ2-5,CASSGLLGTGEETQYF,TGTGCCAGCAGTGGCCTACTAGGAACGGGTGAAGAGACCCAGTACTTC
.,once,TRBV4-3,TRBJ2-5,CASSQAIRETQYF,TGCGCCAGCAGCCAAGCAATCAGGGAGACCCAGTACTTC
.,.,TRBV3-1,TRBJ2-7,CASSPMGRSYEQYF,TGTGCCAGCAGCCCTATGGGCAGGAGCTACGAGCAGTACTTC
.,few,TRBV6-5,TRBJ2-4,CASSTEKLAKNIQYF,TGTGCCAGCAGTACTGAAAAACTAGCCAAAAACATTCAGTACTTC
.,many,TRBV4-1,TRBJ1-2,CASSQEKGPYGYTF,TGCGCCAGCAGCCAAGAAAAGGGACCTTATGGCTACACCTTC
.,few,TRBV12-3/TRBV12-4,TRBJ1-3,CASSLWASGGNTIYF,TGTGCCAGCAGTTTATGGGCCAGTGGTGGAAACACCATATATTTT
TRBD2,few,TRBV2,TRBJ2-3,CASRLGTSGGSNTQYF,TGTGCCAGCAGACTTGGGACTAGCGGGGGTTCGAATACGCAGTATTTT
.,few,TRBV7-8,TRBJ2-3,CASSLDYRVTDTQYF,TGTGCCAGCAGCTTGGACTACCGGGTCACAGATACGCAGTATTTT
TRBD2,many,TRBV5-6,TRBJ2-1,CASSLNSGSLNEQFF,TGTGCCAGCAGCTTGAACAGCGGGAGTCTCAATGAGCAGTTCTTC
.,few,TRBV6-5,TRBJ2-5,CASSYSSYQETQYF,TGTGCCAGCAGTTACTCGAGCTACCAAGAGACCCAGTACTTC
TRBD1,.,TRBV6-1,TRBJ1-5,CASRTGQGPPVGPQHF,TGTGCCAGCAGAACTGGACAGGGGCCCCCGGTAGGGCCCCAGCATTTT
.,few,TRBV5-1,TRBJ2-5,CASSLTASQETQYF,TGCGCCAGCAGCTTAACTGCTAGCCAAGAGACCCAGTACTTC
.,few,TRBV14,TRBJ2-1,CASSQDWAAFDEQFF,TGTGCCAGCAGCCAAGATTGGGCTGCTTTCGATGAGCAGTTCTTC
.,.,TRBV12-3/TRBV12-4,TRBJ2-3,CASSFDPRRSTDTQYF,TGTGCCAGCAGTTTTGATCCACGCCGTAGCACAGATACGCAGTATTTT
TRBD1,.,TRBV6-1,TRBJ1-1,CATGQGRSTEAFF,TGTGCCACGGGACAGGGGCGAAGCACTGAAGCTTTCTTT
.,few,TRBV11-3,TRBJ2-2,CASTQGANTGELFF,TGTGCCAGCACCCAGGGCGCGAACACCGGGGAGCTGTTTTTT
.,.,TRBV20-1,TRBJ2-2,CSARGGGTGELFF,TGCAGTGCCAGGGGAGGGGGCACCGGGGAGCTGTTTTTT
TRBD1,few,TRBV6-5,TRBJ2-7,CASSYSGQGSYEQYF,TGTGCCAGCAGTTACTCGGGACAGGGGTCCTACGAGCAGTACTTC
.,few,TRBV20-1,TRBJ2-5,CSAFGTGVQETQYF,TGCAGTGCTTTCGGGACGGGGGTCCAAGAGACCCAGTACTTC
.,many,TRBV7-2,TRBJ1-1,CASSLAGLNTEAFF,TGTGCCAGCAGCTTAGCGGGGCTGAACACTGAAGCTTTCTTT
.,.,TRBV12-3/TRBV12-4,TRBJ1-1,CASSLPGETEAFF,TGTGCCAGCAGTTTACCGGGGGAAACTGAAGCTTTCTTT
.,.,TRBV20-1,TRBJ2-7,CSAQLRRTGADSHEQYF,TGCAGTGCTCAATTAAGACGTACGGGAGCGGACTCCCACGAGCAGTACTTC
.,once,TRBV11-1,TRBJ2-1,CASSLGRSVQDRDNEQFF,TGTGCCAGCAGCTTAGGGCGGTCGGTACAGGACCGTGACAATGAGCAGTTCTTC
.,few,TRBV19,TRBJ1-2,CASSIGLGPNYGYTF,TGTGCCAGTAGTATAGGTCTAGGGCCTAACTATGGCTACACCTTC
TRBD1,few,TRBV28,TRBJ1-5,CASSIQARTGVGQPQHF,TGTGCCAGCAGCATACAAGCAAGGACAGGAGTCGGACAGCCCCAGCATTTT
.,.,TRBV3-1,TRBJ1-2,CASSPFTSGLHYGYTF,TGTGCCAGCAGCCCCTTTACGTCAGGGTTGCACTATGGCTACACCTTC